This TCR beta chain was identified during a study of blood T cell repertoires in COVID-19. Study context: The United States, Italy and Spain were the sources of the acute and convalescent COVID-19 samples. Nucleic acid was either cDNA or gDNA, and it came from T cells, B-cell-depleted T cells, or PBMCs.

The data were produced by immunoSEQ multiplex PCR, yet TCRdb's version contains in-frame clones alone and is incomplete. The sample yields around 400,000 clones, roughly 92% seen once. V trimming: 7 bases; J trimming: 3 bases; junction bases outside the gene matches: 11. Germline V gives CDR1 LNHDA, CDR2 SQIVND (reference sequence). The CDR3 contains 15 residues. Participant age was roughly 18 to 95 years, and participants resided in about two dozen US areas. Exposed volunteers were people who met a COVID-19 case within 2 weeks before study entry. Sequenced material: PBMCs or T cells enriched from blood (not recorded which). The chain uses TRBV19 and TRBJ1-1; 7 nucleotides match TRBD1. The receptor's source is a woman aged 40 to 50 who had been exposed to COVID-19. The CDR3, as DNA: TGTGCCAGTACCCTAAAGGGGGCGACGGACACTGAAGCTTTCTTT. Its translation: CASTLKGATDTEAFF.